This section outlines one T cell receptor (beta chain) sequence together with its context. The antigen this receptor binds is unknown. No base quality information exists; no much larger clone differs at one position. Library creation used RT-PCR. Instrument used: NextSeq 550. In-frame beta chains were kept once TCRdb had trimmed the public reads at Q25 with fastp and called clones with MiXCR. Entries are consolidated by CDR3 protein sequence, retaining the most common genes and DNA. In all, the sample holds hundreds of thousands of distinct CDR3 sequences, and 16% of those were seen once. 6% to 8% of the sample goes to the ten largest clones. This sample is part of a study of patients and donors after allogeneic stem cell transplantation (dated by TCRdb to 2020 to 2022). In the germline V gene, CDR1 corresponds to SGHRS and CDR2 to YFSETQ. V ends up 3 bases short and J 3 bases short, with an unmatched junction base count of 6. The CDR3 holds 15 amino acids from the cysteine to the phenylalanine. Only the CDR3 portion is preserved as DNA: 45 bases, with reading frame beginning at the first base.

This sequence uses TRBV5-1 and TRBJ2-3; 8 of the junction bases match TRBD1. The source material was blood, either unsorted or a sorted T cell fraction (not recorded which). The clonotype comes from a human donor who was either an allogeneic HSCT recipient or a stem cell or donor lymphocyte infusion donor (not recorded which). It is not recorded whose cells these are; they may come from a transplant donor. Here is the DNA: TGCGCCAGCAGCTCAGAGAGGACAGGGACAGATACGCAGTATTTT. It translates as CASSSERTGTDTQYF. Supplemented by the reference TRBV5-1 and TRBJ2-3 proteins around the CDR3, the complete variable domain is KAGVTQTPRYLIKTRGQQVTLSCSPISGHRSVSWYQQTPGQGLQFLFEYFSETQRNKGNFPGRFSGRQFSNSRSEMNVSTLELGDSALYLCASSSERTGTDTQYFGPGTRLTVL.